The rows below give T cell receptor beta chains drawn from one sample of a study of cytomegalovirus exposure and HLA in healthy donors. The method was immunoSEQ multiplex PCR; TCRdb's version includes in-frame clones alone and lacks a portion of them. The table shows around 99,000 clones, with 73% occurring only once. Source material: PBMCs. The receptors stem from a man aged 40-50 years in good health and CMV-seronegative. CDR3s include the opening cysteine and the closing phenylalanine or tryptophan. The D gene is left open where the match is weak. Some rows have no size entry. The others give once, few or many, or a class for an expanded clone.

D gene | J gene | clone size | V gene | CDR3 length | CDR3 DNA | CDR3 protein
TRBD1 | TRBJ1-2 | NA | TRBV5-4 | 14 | TGTGCCAGCAGCTTGGGACAGGGGAGAGGTGGCTACACCTTC | CASSLGQGRGGYTF
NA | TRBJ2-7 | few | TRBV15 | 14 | TGTGCCACCAGCATGAGCAGGGGCTCCTACGAGCAGTACTTC | CATSMSRGSYEQYF
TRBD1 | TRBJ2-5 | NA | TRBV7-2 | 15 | TGTGCCAGCAGTCCCCGGACAGGGGGCACGGAGACCCAGTACTTC | CASSPRTGGTETQYF
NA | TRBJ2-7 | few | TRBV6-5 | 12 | TGTGCCAGCAGCCCATCCGGACGAGCGGTAAACTTC | CASSPSGRAVNF
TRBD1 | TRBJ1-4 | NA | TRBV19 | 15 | TGTGCCAGTAGCACTACAGGGGTGGCTAATGAAAAACTGTTTTTT | CASSTTGVANEKLFF
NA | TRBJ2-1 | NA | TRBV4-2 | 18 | TGTGCCAGCACCGCCGAACCCCAACGGGGGGCCTCGGGCAATGAGCAGTTCTTC | CASTAEPQRGASGNEQFF
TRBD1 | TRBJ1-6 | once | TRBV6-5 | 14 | TGTGCCAGCAGTTACGACAGGGAAAATTCACCCCTCCACTTT | CASSYDRENSPLHF
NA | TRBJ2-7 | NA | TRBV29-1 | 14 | TGCAGCGTCCAGCAGGGTACCGGGTCCTACGAGCAGTACTTC | CSVQQGTGSYEQYF
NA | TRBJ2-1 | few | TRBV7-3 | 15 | TGTGCCAGCAGCCAAGAGGGACTCCAATACAATGAGCAGTTCTTC | CASSQEGLQYNEQFF
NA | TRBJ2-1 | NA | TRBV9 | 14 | TGTGCCAGCAGTGGGCCTCCCTCCTACAATGAGCAGTTCTTC | CASSGPPSYNEQFF
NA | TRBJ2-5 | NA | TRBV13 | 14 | TGTGCCAGCAGCTTAGATCCTAGCGAAGAGACCCAGTACTTC | CASSLDPSEETQYF
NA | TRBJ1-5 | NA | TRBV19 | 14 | TGTGCCAGTAACGCCCCGTTGGGGCGTCAGCCCCAGCATTTT | CASNAPLGRQPQHF
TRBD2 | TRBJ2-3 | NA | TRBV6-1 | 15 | TGTGCCAGCAGTCTAGCGGCTAGCGGGGGCGATACGCAGTATTTT | CASSLAASGGDTQYF
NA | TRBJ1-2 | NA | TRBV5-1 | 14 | TGCGCCAGCAGCGGTACCGGACAGAACTATGGCTACACCTTC | CASSGTGQNYGYTF
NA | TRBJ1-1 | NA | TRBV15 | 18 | TGTGCCACCAGCAGAGGATTCGGCAGGGGATTTATGAACACTGAAGCTTTCTTT | CATSRGFGRGFMNTEAFF
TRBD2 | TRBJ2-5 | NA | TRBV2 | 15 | TGTGCCAGCAGTGGTGAGCGGGGGGGGCAAGAGACCCAGTACTTC | CASSGERGGQETQYF
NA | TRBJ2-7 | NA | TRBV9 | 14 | TGTGCCAGCAGCGTAGTACCAGGAACCTACGAGCAGTACTTC | CASSVVPGTYEQYF
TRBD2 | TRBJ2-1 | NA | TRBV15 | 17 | TGTGCCACCAGCAGAGATCCTAGCGGGGGGTTTTACAATGAGCAGTTCTTC | CATSRDPSGGFYNEQFF
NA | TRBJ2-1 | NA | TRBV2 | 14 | TGTGCCAGCAGTGACGGGGGTAACTACAATGAGCAGTTCTTC | CASSDGGNYNEQFF
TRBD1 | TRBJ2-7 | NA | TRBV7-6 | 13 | TGTGCCAGCAGCATGGGACAGCTCTACGAGCAGTACTTC | CASSMGQLYEQYF
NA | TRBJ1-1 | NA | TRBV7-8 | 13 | TGTGCCAGCAGCGCTAAAATTAACACTGAAGCTTTCTTT | CASSAKINTEAFF
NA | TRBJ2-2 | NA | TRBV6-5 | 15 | TGTGCCAGCAGTAGAGGACACTCGAACACCGGGGAGCTGTTTTTT | CASSRGHSNTGELFF
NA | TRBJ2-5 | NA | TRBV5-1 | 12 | TGCGCCAGCAGCACGGAGGGAGAGACCCAGTACTTC | CASSTEGETQYF
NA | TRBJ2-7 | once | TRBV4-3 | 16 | TGCGCCAGCAGCCAAGTCTTGGCCTCCAACTCCTACGAGCAGTACTTC | CASSQVLASNSYEQYF
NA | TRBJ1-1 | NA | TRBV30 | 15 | TGTGCCTGGAGTGTGACAACTCTGAGGGACACTGAAGCTTTCTTT | CAWSVTTLRDTEAFF
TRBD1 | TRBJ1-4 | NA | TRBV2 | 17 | TGTGCCAGCACTAGGACAGGGGCGTTCTCAACTAATGAAAAACTGTTTTTT | CASTRTGAFSTNEKLFF
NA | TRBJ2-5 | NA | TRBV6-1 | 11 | TGTGCCAGCGTGATGGGGCACGCCCAGTACTTC | CASVMGHAQYF
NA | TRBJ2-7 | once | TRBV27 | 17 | TGTGCCAGCAGTTTATCCGAAGACAGGTTGTCGGGATACGAGCAGTACTTC | CASSLSEDRLSGYEQYF
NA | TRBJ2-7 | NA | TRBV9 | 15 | TGTGCCAGCAGCGTAGCCCCGGACAACTCCTACGAGCAGTACTTC | CASSVAPDNSYEQYF
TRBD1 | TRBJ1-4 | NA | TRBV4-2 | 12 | TGTGCCAGCAGCCCCGGACAGGGTAGGCTGTTTTTT | CASSPGQGRLFF
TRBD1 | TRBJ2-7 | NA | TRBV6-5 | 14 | TGTGCCAGCAGTTCGACAGGGGATACCTACGAGCAGTACTTC | CASSSTGDTYEQYF
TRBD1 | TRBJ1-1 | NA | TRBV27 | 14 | TGTGCCAGCAGTTTGACAGGGTTATACACTGAAGCTTTCTTT | CASSLTGLYTEAFF
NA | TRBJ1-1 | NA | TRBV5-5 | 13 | TGTGCCAGCAGCCCGACGGGAGGGGGTAGGGCTTTCTTT | CASSPTGGGRAFF
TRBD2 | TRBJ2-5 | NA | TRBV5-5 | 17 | TGTGCCAGCAGCTTGGGACTAGCGGGGGTACAAAAAGAGACCCAGTACTTC | CASSLGLAGVQKETQYF
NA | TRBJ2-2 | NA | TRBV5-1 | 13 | TGCGCCAGCAGCCCCCGCAGGGAAAGGGAGCTGTTTTTT | CASSPRRERELFF
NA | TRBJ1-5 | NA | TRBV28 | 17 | TGTGCCAGCAGCCCGGCAGGGTCGGATATTAGCAATCAGCCCCAGCATTTT | CASSPAGSDISNQPQHF
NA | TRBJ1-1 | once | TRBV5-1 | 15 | TGCGCCAGCAGCTTGGACGATCCGTTCAGCGCTGAAGCTTTCTTT | CASSLDDPFSAEAFF
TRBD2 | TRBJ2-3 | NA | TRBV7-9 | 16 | TGTGCCAGCAGCCGAATACTAGCGGGGAGCACAGATACGCAGTATTTT | CASSRILAGSTDTQYF
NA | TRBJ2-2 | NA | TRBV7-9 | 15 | TGTGCCAGCAGCTTCTACCGGGGGAACACCGGGGAGCTGTTTTTT | CASSFYRGNTGELFF
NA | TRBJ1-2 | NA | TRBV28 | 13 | TGTGCCAGCAGTTTAACAGCTAACTATGGCTACACCTTC | CASSLTANYGYTF
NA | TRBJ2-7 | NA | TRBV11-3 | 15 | TGTGCCAGCAGCCTGGACTCACAAGAGGCCTACGAGCAGTACTTC | CASSLDSQEAYEQYF
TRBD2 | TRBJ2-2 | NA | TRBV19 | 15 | TGTGCCAGTGCTAGCGGGGGGGCGAACACCGGGGAGCTGTTTTTT | CASASGGANTGELFF
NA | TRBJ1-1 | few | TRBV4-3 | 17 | TGCGCCAGCAGCCAAGAAGACGACTTAACCAGGGACACTGAAGCTTTCTTT | CASSQEDDLTRDTEAFF
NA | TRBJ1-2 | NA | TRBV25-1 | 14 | TGTGCCAGCAGTGTTACAGGTTCTAACTATGGCTACACCTTC | CASSVTGSNYGYTF
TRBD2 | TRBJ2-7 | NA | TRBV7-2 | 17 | TGTGCCAGCAGCTCTGCCGGGACTAGCGGGGTTCCCTACGAGCAGTACTTC | CASSSAGTSGVPYEQYF
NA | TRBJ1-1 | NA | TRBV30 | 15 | TGTGCCTGGAGTTCGGCACCCCTAGTGGGCACTGAAGCTTTCTTT | CAWSSAPLVGTEAFF
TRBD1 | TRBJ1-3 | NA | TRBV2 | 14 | TGTGCCAGCAGGGCGGACAGGGCTGGAAACACCATATATTTT | CASRADRAGNTIYF
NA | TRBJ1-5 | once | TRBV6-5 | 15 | TGTGCCAGCAGCTACACGAGGGGGAGCAATCAGCCCCAGCATTTT | CASSYTRGSNQPQHF
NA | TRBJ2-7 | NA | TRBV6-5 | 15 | TGTGCCAGCAGTCCCGCACAGATAAGCTCCTACGAGCAGTACTTC | CASSPAQISSYEQYF
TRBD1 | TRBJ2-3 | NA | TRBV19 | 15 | TGTGCCAGTAGTATGGGGACAGGGTCCACAGATACGCAGTATTTT | CASSMGTGSTDTQYF
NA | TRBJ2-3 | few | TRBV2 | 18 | TGTGCCAGCAGTGAATGGGTGGGGAACAGGGTAGGCACAGATACGCAGTATTTT | CASSEWVGNRVGTDTQYF
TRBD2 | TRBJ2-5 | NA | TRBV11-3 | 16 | TGTGCCAGCAGCTACGGACTAGCGGGGGGTCACGAGACCCAGTACTTC | CASSYGLAGGHETQYF
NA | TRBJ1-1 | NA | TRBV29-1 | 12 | TGCAGCGTTCTTCCGGGGAACACTGAAGCTTTCTTT | CSVLPGNTEAFF
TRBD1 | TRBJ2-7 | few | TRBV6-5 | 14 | TGTGCCAGCAGCCCGGGACAGAACTCCTACGAGCAGTACTTC | CASSPGQNSYEQYF